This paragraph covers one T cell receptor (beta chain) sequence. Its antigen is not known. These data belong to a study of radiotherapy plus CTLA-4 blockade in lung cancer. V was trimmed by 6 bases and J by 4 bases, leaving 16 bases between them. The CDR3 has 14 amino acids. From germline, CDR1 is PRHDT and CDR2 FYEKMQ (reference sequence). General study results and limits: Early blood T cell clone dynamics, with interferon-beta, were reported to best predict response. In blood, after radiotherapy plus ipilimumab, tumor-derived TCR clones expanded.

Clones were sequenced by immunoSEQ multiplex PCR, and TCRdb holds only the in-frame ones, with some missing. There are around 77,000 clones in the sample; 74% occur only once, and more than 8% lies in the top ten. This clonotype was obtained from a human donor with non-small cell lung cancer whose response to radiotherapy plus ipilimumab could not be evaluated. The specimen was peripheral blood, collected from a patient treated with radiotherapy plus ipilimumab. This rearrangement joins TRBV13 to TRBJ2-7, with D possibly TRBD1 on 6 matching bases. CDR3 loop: CASRPTGLVYEQYF. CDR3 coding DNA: TGTGCCAGCAGACCTACAGGGTTGGTATACGAGCAGTACTTC.